The present T cell receptor beta chain was sequenced within a study of cytomegalovirus exposure and HLA in healthy donors. As for the study in general: Genetic ancestry analysis placed approximately 79% of the approximately 400 donors that were genotyped in the Caucasian-associated cluster.

The PCR employed 60 Vbeta primers together with 13 Jbeta primers. Profiled with immunoSEQ multiplex PCR; TCRdb holds only in-frame clones, not every one. The data show fewer than 70,000 clones, 80% seen once. The CDR3 has 14 amino acids. J lost 3 bases, V lost 5 bases, and 4 bases had no gene match. Germline V CDR1 and CDR2: MDHEN, SYDVKM. Source material: PBMCs. This rearrangement joins TRBV28 to TRBJ1-5, with 7 bases fitting TRBD1. The receptor was isolated from a middle-aged woman in good health and CMV-seronegative. CDR3 coding DNA: TGTGCCAGCAGTGGGACAGCCCCCAATCAGCCCCAGCATTTT. Translating it yields CASSGTAPNQPQHF.